The 24 T cell receptor beta chains reported below all come from one sample, sequenced in a study of T cell changes during pregnancy in multiple sclerosis. Produced via immunoSEQ multiplex PCR; TCRdb's table is partial and in-frame only. The sample carries some 110,000 clones, around 90% recorded once. The specimen was peripheral blood, collected in the third trimester of pregnancy. The receptors stem from a female donor with multiple sclerosis, enrolled in a pregnancy study.

As to this clone: In the same sample, other DNA sequences code for this CDR3. V is TRBV28 and J is TRBJ1-5, with a possible D match to TRBD1 (6 bases). The CDR3 runs 15 residues. CDR1 MDHEN and CDR2 SYDVKM come from the germline V gene. V was cut by 6 bases and J by 6 bases, with 18 bases left in between. The CDR3 loop is CASSPPGGGGQPQHF. The DNA of the CDR3 is TGTGCCAGCAGCCCTCCTGGGGGCGGGGGTCAGCCCCAGCATTTT.

Only a few counts were recorded for this clone. The chain uses TRBV29-1 and TRBJ2-7; TRBD1 is a possible D gene (5 bases). The CDR3 covers 15 residues. Germline CDR1 is SQVTM and CDR2 is ANQGSEA. Trimming pared 0 bases from V and 0 bases from J, leaving 12 bases between. The CDR3 sequence: CSVEDLRGYSYEQYF. For the CDR3, the DNA is TGCAGCGTTGAAGATCTAAGGGGATACTCCTACGAGCAGTACTTC.

This chain joins TRBV7-8 and TRBJ2-3, with 8 bases aligning to TRBD2. The V and J ends lost 4 bases and 2 bases, in that order; junction bases with no gene match: 5. The CDR3 runs 15 residues. Per germline, CDR1 SGHVS and CDR2 FQNEAQ. CDR3 nucleotides: TGTGCCAGCAGCTCGGGGACTAGGGCCACAGATACGCAGTATTTT. Translating it yields CASSSGTRATDTQYF.

V usage is TRBV29-1 and J usage is TRBJ2-3; maybe TRBD2 (6 bases). This CDR3 region has 14 residues. Trimming pared 4 bases from V and 4 bases from J, leaving 15 bases between. Germline V gene sequence: CDR1 SQVTM, CDR2 ANQGSEA. The CDR3 sequence is CSVAGTEGPDTQYF. DNA for the CDR3: TGCAGCGTTGCTGGGACTGAGGGGCCAGATACGCAGTATTTT.

The V and J genes are TRBV19 and TRBJ2-5, with 9 bases that match TRBD1. Germline CDR1 and CDR2: LNHDA and SQIVND (reference sequence). The V gene end was trimmed by 5 bases and the J gene end by 6 bases; junction bases not matched to a gene: 10. The CDR3 length is 15 residues. In nucleotides, the CDR3 is TGTGCCAGTAGTGAAACAGGGGGCGGGTTAAAGACCCAGTACTTC. This gives the protein CASSETGGGLKTQYF.

The V gene is TRBV10-1, the J gene TRBJ2-7; the D gene is possibly TRBD2 (5 bases). The CDR3 loop spans 13 amino acids. Trimming took 2 bases from V and 6 from J, leaving 11 bases between them. Germline CDR1 is WNHNN and CDR2 is SYGVQD (reference sequence). As DNA, the CDR3 is TGCGCCAGCAGTGAGGTACTAGTCGCCGAGCAGTACTTC. Protein product: CASSEVLVAEQYF.

V gene TRBV14 combines with J gene TRBJ1-5; no reliable D call. Trimming took 1 base from V and 4 from J, leaving 5 bases between them. Germline values: CDR1 SGHDN, CDR2 FVKESK. The CDR3 totals 13 residues. CDR3 residues: CASSQGLNQPQHF. CDR3 bases: TGTGCCAGCAGCCAAGGGCTTAATCAGCCCCAGCATTTT.

The chain links TRBV2 to TRBJ1-4; D ambiguous. Trimming took 7 bases from V and 8 from J, leaving 5 bases between them. Germline V gene sequence: CDR1 SNHLY, CDR2 FYNNEI. The CDR3 is 10 residues long. The CDR3 DNA reads TGTGCCAGCACGGGAGAAAAACTGTTTTTT. It codes for CASTGEKLFF.

This clone was recorded only once. The chain combines TRBV19 with TRBJ2-3, with a weak D call TRBD1 (6 bases). The CDR3 loop spans 15 amino acids. In germline, CDR1 is LNHDA, CDR2 SQIVND (reference sequence). The V end was cut by 5 bases, the J end by 2 bases, with 14 bases between. The CDR3 here is CASSFGTSVTDTQYF. For the CDR3, the DNA is TGTGCCAGTAGTTTCGGGACATCCGTCACAGATACGCAGTATTTT.

This clone occurred a few times. V usage is TRBV7-2 and J usage is TRBJ1-6; D possibly corresponds to TRBD1 (5 bases). Germline CDR1 SGHTA, CDR2 FQGNSA. Trimming took 2 bases from V and 13 from J, leaving 9 bases between them. The CDR3 sequence is 12 residues long. This chain's CDR3 is CASSLQGGPLHF. The CDR3 nucleotides read TGTGCCAGCAGCTTACAGGGAGGGCCCCTCCACTTT.

The rearrangement links TRBV30 to TRBJ2-7, with 10 bases that match TRBD2. Germline V gives CDR1 GTSNPN, CDR2 SVGIG (reference sequence). The trim removed 3 bases at V and 4 bases at J, leaving 6 bases unmatched. The CDR3 is made up of 14 amino acids. The CDR3 loop is CAWSALLAGYEQYF. In DNA, the CDR3 is TGTGCCTGGAGCGCCCTACTAGCGGGGTACGAGCAGTACTTC.

The chain uses TRBV29-1 and TRBJ2-1, with 10 bases aligning to TRBD2. The ends lost 4 bases at V and 0 bases at J; junction bases unmatched: 3. This CDR3 spans 15 amino acids. CDR1 and CDR2 from the germline V gene are SQVTM and ANQGSEA. CDR3 loop: CSVGASGSSYNEQFF. Here the CDR3 DNA reads TGCAGCGTTGGGGCTAGCGGGAGCTCCTACAATGAGCAGTTCTTC.

The chain links TRBV27 to TRBJ1-2; 11 bases line up with TRBD1. Germline V lookup: CDR1 MNHEY, CDR2 SMNVEV (reference sequence). CDR3 length: 15 residues. The J segment lost 8 bases and the V segment lost 0 bases, leaving 5 bases of the junction unmatched. The DNA for the CDR3 is TGTGCCAGCAGTTTATCAGGACAGGGGGCGGGAGGCTACACCTTC. It specifies CASSLSGQGAGGYTF.

V usage is TRBV6-1 and J usage is TRBJ1-5; no reliable D call. The ends were cut back, 5 bases at V and 3 bases at J, with 11 bases in the middle. The germline gives CDR1 MNHNS, CDR2 SASEGT. The CDR3 is made up of 14 amino acids. CDR3 DNA: TGTGCCAGCAGTCTAAATCAGGACAATCAGCCCCAGCATTTT. It codes for CASSLNQDNQPQHF.

V gene TRBV10-2 combines with J gene TRBJ2-7; D perhaps matches TRBD1 (6 bases). Trimming pared 5 bases from V and 2 bases from J, leaving 10 bases between. The germline V gene has CDR1 WSHSY and CDR2 SAAADI. The CDR3 extends over 13 amino acids. CDR3 in amino acids: CASSTGSTYEQYF. In DNA, the CDR3 is TGCGCCAGCAGTACAGGGAGCACCTACGAGCAGTACTTC.

The chain joins TRBV19 to TRBJ2-3; 12 bases are shared with TRBD2. The CDR3 consists of 15 residues. In germline, CDR1 is LNHDA, CDR2 SQIVND (reference sequence). V shed 4 bases and J 1 base; nucleotides not matched to a gene: 0. The DNA for the CDR3 is TGTGCCAGTAGTAGGACTAGCGGGGGCACAGATACGCAGTATTTT. Translated, it gives CASSRTSGGTDTQYF.

This chain joins TRBV19 and TRBJ1-2; possible D gene TRBD1, 6 bases. V was cut by 4 bases and J by 10 bases, with 10 bases left in between. CDR1 and CDR2 from the germline V gene are LNHDA and SQIVND (reference sequence). There are 11 residues in the CDR3. The CDR3 loop reads CASSTQGDYTF. The CDR3 DNA follows: TGTGCCAGTAGTACACAGGGTGACTACACCTTC. The entire variable domain, with the rest obtained from reference TRBV19 and TRBJ1-2, is as follows: DGGITQSPKYLFRKEGQNVTLSCEQNLNHDAMYWYRQDPGQGLRLIYYSQIVNDFQKGDIAEGYSVSREKKESFPLTVTSAQKNPTAFYLCASSTQGDYTFGSGTRLTVV.

The rearrangement links TRBV5-1 to TRBJ1-1, with 10 bases matching TRBD1. The V gene end was trimmed by 4 bases and the J gene end by 0 bases; junction bases not matched to a gene: 6. Germline assignment: CDR1 SGHRS and CDR2 YFSETQ. The CDR3 has 16 amino acids. The CDR3 coding sequence is TGCGCCAGCAGCCTGGGACAGGGGAGGATGAACACTGAAGCTTTCTTT. Amino acids: CASSLGQGRMNTEAFF. Looking up the rest from reference TRBV5-1 and TRBJ1-1 gives the full variable domain: KAGVTQTPRYLIKTRGQQVTLSCSPISGHRSVSWYQQTPGQGLQFLFEYFSETQRNKGNFPGRFSGRQFSNSRSEMNVSTLELGDSALYLCASSLGQGRMNTEAFFGQGTRLTVV.

The V gene is TRBV5-1, the J gene TRBJ1-6, with 9 bases aligning to TRBD1. The J segment lost 9 bases and the V segment lost 4 bases, leaving 8 bases of the junction unmatched. The CDR3 totals 15 residues. Germline V lookup: CDR1 SGHRS, CDR2 YFSETQ. CDR3 sequence: CASSLGQGRSSPLHF. CDR3 nucleotide sequence: TGCGCCAGCAGCCTGGGACAGGGACGCAGTTCACCCCTCCACTTT.

The V and J genes are TRBV19 and TRBJ2-1; 10 bases fit TRBD1. This CDR3 contains 14 residues. CDR1 is LNHDA and CDR2 is SQIVND in the germline V gene (reference sequence). The J segment lost 9 bases and the V segment lost 6 bases, leaving 8 bases of the junction unmatched. CDR3 DNA sequence: TGTGCCAGTAGACCGGGACAGGGGCGGGGTGAGCAGTTCTTC. This encodes CASRPGQGRGEQFF.

This clone has just one count. This rearrangement joins TRBV5-4 to TRBJ2-5, with a tentative D call TRBD2 (5 bases). The CDR3 extends over 14 amino acids. V was pared by 4 bases and J by 7 bases, with 17 bases between. Germline values: CDR1 SGHNT, CDR2 YYREEE (reference sequence). This chain's CDR3 is CASSLDANAGTQYF. Here the CDR3 DNA reads TGTGCCAGCAGCCTGGACGCCAACGCGGGGACCCAGTACTTC.

The chain uses TRBV6-1 and TRBJ2-1, with D hard to call. Germline V gives CDR1 MNHNS, CDR2 SASEGT. Between the trimmed V and J ends, which lost 8 bases and 5 bases, there was a span of 10 bases. This CDR3 spans 12 amino acids. CDR3 bases: TGTGCCAGCGGCAGACAACACAATGAGCAGTTCTTC. As protein: CASGRQHNEQFF.

The rearrangement uses TRBV28 and TRBJ1-3; 7 nucleotides agree with TRBD1. V gave up 1 base and J gave up 0 bases; unmatched junction bases: 3. The germline gives CDR1 MDHEN, CDR2 SYDVKM. The CDR3 length is 16 residues. CDR3 sequence (DNA): TGTGCCAGCAGTTTATTGACAGGGATCTCTGGAAACACCATATATTTT. Its translation is CASSLLTGISGNTIYF.

The genes are TRBV7-8 and TRBJ1-2; 7 positions match TRBD1. Germline values: CDR1 SGHVS, CDR2 FQNEAQ. Trimming cost V 5 bases and J 2 bases; bases outside gene matches: 17. The CDR3 is 18 residues long. The CDR3 region has the DNA TGTGCCAGCAGCCAATTCGCCGGCCCGGGACAGATAAACTATGGCTACACCTTC. Translation: CASSQFAGPGQINYGYTF.